This T cell receptor beta chain was recovered during a study of T-cell reconstitution after alpha-beta-depleted transplantation in children. This clonotype was detected many times. The V segment lost 5 bases and the J segment 2 bases; nucleotides outside the gene matches: 6. This CDR3 contains 13 residues. Germline CDR1 SQVTM, CDR2 ANQGSEA. Preparation of the TCRbeta library was carried out with unique molecular identifiers. TCRdb itself ran the PCR reads through MiXCR, one entry per CDR3 protein. The data contain about 110,000 distinct CDR3 sequences, around a tenth of them seen just once; the ten biggest clones take up approximately 7.9%.

This sample comprised PBMCs from the stem cell graft donor, obtained from the stem cell graft. This rearrangement joins TRBV29-1 to TRBJ2-7; the match to TRBD1 covers 7 bases. This receptor was obtained from a human donor who donated a stem cell graft to a child with acute lymphoblastic leukemia. The CDR3 protein is CSVTRTGTYEQYF. The CDR3 region has the DNA TGCAGCGTTACTCGGACAGGCACCTACGAGCAGTACTTC.